The entry that follows covers one TCR beta chain sequence. Its antigen is not identified. CDR1 and CDR2 (germline): LNHDA, SQIVND (reference sequence). This CDR3 has 15 residues. TCRdb reprocessed the 5' RACE reads and keeps a single row for each CDR3 protein, giving no DNA. Its table lists roughly 320,000 distinct CDR3 sequences. The sample belongs to a study of monozygotic twins with inflammatory bowel disease. Study results and caveats: Distinction of different T cell subtypes was not possible.

The receptor comes from a human donor with ulcerative colitis or Crohn's disease, or a healthy co-twin of an affected twin (not recorded which). The sequenced sample was blood. J is TRBJ2-4 and V is TRBV19. CDR3 region: CASSILGMAKNIQYF.